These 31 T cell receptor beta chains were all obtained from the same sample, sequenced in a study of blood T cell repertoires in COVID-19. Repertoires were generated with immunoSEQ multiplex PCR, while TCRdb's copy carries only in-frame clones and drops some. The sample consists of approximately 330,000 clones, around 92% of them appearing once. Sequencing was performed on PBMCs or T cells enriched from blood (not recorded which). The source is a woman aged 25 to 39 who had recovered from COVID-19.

DNA for the CDR3: TGTGCCAGCTCACCACGGCCAGGGGCACCACAAGAGACCCAGTACTTC. Translated: CASSPRPGAPQETQYF. The chain employs TRBV18 and TRBJ2-5, with D tentatively TRBD1 (6 bases). The CDR3 spans 16 residues. The germline CDR1 and CDR2 sequences are KGHSH and LQKENI. Trimming removed 1 base from V and 2 bases from J, with 14 bases in between.

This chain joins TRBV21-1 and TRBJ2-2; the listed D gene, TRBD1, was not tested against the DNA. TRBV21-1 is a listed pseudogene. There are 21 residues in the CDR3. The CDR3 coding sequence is TGTGCCAGCAGCATGCACCGGGACACCCTTTTCCTCGTCGAACAGAGTGGGGAGCTGTTTTTT. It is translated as CASSMHRDTLFLVEQSGELFF.

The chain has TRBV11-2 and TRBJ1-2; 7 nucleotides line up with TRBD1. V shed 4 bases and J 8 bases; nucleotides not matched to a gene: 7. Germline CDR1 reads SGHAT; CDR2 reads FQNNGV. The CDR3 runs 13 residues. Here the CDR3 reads CASSSTGLKGYTF. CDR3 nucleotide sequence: TGTGCCAGCAGCTCGACAGGGTTGAAGGGCTACACCTTC.

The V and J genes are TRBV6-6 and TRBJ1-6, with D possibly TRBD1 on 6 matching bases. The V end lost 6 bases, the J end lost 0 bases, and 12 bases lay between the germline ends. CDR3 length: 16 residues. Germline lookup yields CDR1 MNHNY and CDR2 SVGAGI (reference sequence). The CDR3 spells CASSSRGSSYNSPLHF. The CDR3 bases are TGTGCCAGCAGCTCCAGGGGAAGCTCCTATAATTCACCCCTCCACTTT.

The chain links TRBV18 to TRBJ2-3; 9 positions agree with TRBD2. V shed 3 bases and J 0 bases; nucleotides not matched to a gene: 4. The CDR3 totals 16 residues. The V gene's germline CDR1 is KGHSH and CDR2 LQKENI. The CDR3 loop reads CASSPRLAESTDTQYF. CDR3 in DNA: TGTGCCAGCTCACCTAGACTAGCGGAAAGCACAGATACGCAGTATTTT. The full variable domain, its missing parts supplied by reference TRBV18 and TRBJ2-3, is NAGVMQNPRHLVRRRGQEARLRCSPMKGHSHVYWYRQLPEEGLKFMVYLQKENIIDESGMPKERFSAEFPKEGPSILRIQQVVRGDSAAYFCASSPRLAESTDTQYFGPGTRLTVL.

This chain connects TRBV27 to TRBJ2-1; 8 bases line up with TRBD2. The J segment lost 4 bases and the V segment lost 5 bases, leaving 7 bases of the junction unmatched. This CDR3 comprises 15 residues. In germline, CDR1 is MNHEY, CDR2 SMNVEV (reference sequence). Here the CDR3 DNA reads TGTGCCAGCAGTCTGGCTAGCGGGCTTTACAATGAGCAGTTCTTC. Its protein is CASSLASGLYNEQFF.

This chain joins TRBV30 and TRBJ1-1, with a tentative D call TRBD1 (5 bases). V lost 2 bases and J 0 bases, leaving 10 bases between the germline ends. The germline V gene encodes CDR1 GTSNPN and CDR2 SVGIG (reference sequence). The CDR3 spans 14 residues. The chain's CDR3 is CAWSPGNLNTEAFF. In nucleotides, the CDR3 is TGTGCCTGGAGTCCAGGGAACCTGAACACTGAAGCTTTCTTT.

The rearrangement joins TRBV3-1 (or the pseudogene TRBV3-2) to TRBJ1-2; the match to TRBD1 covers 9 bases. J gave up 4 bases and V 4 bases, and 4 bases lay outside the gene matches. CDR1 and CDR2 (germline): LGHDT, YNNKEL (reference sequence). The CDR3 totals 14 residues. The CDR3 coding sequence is TGTGCCAGCAGCCGAGCGACAGGGGGCTATGGCTACACCTTC. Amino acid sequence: CASSRATGGYGYTF.

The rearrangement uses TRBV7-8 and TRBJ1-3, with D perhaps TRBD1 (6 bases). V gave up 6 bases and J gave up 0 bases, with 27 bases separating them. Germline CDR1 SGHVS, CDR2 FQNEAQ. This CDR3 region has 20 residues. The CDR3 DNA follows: TGTGCCAGCAGTACAACGTGGACTGGACCGGGACACCTCTCTGGAAACACCATATATTTT. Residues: CASSTTWTGPGHLSGNTIYF.

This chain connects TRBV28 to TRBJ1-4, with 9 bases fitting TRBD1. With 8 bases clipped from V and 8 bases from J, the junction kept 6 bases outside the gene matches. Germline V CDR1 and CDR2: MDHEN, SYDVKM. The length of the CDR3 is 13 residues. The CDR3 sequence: CASRGQGREKLFF. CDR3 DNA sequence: TGTGCCAGCCGGGGACAGGGTCGGGAAAAACTGTTTTTT.

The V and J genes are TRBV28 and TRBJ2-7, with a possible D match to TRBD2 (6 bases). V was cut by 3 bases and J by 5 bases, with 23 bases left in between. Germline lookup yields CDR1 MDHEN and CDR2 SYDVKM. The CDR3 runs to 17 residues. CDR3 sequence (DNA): TGTGCCAGCAGTTTTAGCCGCGGTTTGGGGGGTATGGACGAGCAGTACTTC. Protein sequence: CASSFSRGLGGMDEQYF.

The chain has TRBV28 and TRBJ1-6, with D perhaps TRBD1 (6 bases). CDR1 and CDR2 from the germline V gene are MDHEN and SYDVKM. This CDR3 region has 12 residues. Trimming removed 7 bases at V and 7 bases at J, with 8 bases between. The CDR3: CASKTGNSPLHF. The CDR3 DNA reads TGTGCCAGCAAAACAGGGAATTCACCCCTCCACTTT.

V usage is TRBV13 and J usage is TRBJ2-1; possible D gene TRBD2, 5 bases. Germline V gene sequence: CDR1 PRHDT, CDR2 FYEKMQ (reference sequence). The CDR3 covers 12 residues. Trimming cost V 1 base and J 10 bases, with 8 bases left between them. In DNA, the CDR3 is TGTGCCAGCAGCTTAGAGGTAGCGGAGCAGTTCTTC. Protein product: CASSLEVAEQFF.

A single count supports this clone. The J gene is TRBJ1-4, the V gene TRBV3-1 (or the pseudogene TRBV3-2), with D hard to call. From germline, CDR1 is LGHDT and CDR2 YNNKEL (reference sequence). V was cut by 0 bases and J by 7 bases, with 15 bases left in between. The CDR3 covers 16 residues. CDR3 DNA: TGTGCCAGCAGCCAAGATCTGAGCTCCCCAGGTGAAAAACTGTTTTTT. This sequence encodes CASSQDLSSPGEKLFF.

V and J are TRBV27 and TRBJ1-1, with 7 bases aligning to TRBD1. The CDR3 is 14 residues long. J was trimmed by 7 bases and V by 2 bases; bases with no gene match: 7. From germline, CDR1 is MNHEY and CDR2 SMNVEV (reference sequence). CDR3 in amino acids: CASSLAGGMIEAFF. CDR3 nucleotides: TGTGCCAGCAGTTTAGCAGGGGGTATGATTGAAGCTTTCTTT.

In DNA, the CDR3 is TGTGCCAGCAGTTCAACAGGGACTGGAAACACCATATATTTT. Amino acid sequence: CASSSTGTGNTIYF. This rearrangement joins TRBV28 to TRBJ1-3; tentatively, D is TRBD1 (6 bases). The CDR3 totals 14 residues. V dropped 4 bases and J dropped 2 bases, with 9 bases sitting between them. Per germline, CDR1 MDHEN and CDR2 SYDVKM.

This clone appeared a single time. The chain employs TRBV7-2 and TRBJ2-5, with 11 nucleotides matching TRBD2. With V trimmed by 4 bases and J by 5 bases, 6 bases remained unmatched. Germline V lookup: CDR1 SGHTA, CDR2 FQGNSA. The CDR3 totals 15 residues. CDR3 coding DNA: TGTGCCAGCAGCTGGGTAGCGGGAGGGCCGGAGACCCAGTACTTC. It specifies CASSWVAGGPETQYF.

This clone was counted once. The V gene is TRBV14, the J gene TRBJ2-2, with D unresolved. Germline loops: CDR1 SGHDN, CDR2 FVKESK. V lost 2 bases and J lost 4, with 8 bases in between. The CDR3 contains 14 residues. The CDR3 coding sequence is TGTGCCAGCAGCCAAATATTGTCCACCGGGGAGCTGTTTTTT. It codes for CASSQILSTGELFF.

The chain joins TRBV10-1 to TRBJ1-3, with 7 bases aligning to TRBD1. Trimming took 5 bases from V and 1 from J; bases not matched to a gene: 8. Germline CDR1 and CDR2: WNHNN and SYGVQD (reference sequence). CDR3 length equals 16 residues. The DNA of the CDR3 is TGCGCCAGCAGTTCCCGAATGGACAGGTCTGGAAACACCATATATTTT. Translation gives CASSSRMDRSGNTIYF.

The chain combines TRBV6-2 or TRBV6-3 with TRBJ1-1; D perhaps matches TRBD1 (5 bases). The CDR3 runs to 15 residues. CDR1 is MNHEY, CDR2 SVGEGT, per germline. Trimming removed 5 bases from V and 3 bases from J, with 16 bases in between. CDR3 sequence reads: CASSLGTLLDTEAFF. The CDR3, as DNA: TGTGCCAGCAGTCTAGGGACTTTACTGGACACTGAAGCTTTCTTT.

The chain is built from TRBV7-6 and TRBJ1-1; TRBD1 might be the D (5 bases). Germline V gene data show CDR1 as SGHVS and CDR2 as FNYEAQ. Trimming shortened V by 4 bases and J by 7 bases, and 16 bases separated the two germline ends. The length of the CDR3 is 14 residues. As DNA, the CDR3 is TGTGCCAGCAGCTCCGCCGGGGGGGAAAATGAAGCTTTCTTT. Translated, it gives CASSSAGGENEAFF.

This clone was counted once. CDR3 DNA: TGTGCCAGCAGGCGGGACAGGGAAGATGAAGCTTTCTTT. It encodes CASRRDREDEAFF. The chain joins TRBV7-9 to TRBJ1-1; 9 bases align to TRBD1. This CDR3 region has 13 residues. Germline V CDR1 and CDR2: SEHNR, FQNEAQ (reference sequence). V shed 6 bases and J 7 bases; nucleotides not matched to a gene: 6.

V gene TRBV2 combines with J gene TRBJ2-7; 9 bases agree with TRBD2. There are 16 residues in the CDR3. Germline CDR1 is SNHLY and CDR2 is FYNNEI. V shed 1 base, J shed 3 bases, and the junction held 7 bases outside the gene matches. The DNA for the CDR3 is TGTGCCAGCAGTGAAGTATGGCTAGCGGGGAGCTACGAGCAGTACTTC. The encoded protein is CASSEVWLAGSYEQYF.

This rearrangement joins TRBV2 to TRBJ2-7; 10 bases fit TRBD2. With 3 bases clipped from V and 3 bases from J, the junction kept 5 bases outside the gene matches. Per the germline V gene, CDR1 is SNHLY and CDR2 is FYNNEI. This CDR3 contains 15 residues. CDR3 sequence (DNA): TGTGCCAGCAGTGACTTGCTAGCGGGGGTCTACGAGCAGTACTTC. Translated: CASSDLLAGVYEQYF.

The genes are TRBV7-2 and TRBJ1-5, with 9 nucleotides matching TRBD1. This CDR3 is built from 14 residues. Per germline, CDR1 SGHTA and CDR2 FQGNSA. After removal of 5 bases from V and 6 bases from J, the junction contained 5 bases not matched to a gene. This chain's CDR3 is CASSMTGGLQPQHF. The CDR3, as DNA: TGTGCCAGCAGCATGACAGGGGGACTTCAGCCCCAGCATTTT.

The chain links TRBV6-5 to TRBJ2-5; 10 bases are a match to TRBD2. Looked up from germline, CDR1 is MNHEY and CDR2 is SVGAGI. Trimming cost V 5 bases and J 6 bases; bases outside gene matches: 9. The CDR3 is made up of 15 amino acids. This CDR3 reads CASSLLAGEAKTQYF. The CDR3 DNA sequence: TGTGCCAGCAGTCTTCTAGCGGGAGAAGCGAAGACCCAGTACTTC.

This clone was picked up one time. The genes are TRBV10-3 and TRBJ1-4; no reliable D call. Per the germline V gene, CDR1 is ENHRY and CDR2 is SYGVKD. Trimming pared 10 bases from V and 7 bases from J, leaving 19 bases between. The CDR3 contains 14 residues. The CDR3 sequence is CATRSAGLSEKLFF. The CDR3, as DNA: TGTGCCACCAGAAGTGCAGGCTTGAGTGAAAAACTGTTTTTT.

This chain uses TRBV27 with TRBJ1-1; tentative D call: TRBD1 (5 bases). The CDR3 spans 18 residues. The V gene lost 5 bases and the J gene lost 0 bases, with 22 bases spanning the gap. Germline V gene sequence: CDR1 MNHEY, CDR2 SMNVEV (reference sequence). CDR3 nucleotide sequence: TGTGCCAGCAGTCATAGGGGTGCCAAACAGATAATGAACACTGAAGCTTTCTTT. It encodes CASSHRGAKQIMNTEAFF.

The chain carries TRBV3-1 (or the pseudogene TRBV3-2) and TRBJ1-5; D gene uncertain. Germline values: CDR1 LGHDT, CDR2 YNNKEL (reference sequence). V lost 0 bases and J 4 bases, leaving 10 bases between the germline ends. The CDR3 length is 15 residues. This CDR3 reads CASSQDLRNNQPQHF. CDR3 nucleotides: TGTGCCAGCAGCCAAGATCTCAGAAATAATCAGCCCCAGCATTTT.

The CDR3 sequence: CASSSRQGPEYF. The CDR3 DNA follows: TGTGCCAGCAGCTCCCGACAGGGGCCAGAGTACTTC. The chain is built from TRBV7-2 and TRBJ2-7; TRBD1 aligns across 8 bases. Germline trimming cut 4 bases from V and 11 bases from J; bases unmatched to any gene: 7. The germline CDR1 and CDR2 sequences are SGHTA and FQGNSA. CDR3 length: 12 residues.

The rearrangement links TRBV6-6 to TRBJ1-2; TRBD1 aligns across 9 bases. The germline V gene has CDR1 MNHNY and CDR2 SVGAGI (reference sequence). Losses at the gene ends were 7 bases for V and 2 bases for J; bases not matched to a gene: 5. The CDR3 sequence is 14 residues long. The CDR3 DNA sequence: TGTGCCAGCAAGGGACAGGGTTCCAACTATGGCTACACCTTC. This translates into CASKGQGSNYGYTF.